This T cell receptor (beta chain) originates from a study of control samples from healthy donors and cancer patients. Germline assignment: CDR1 SGHRS and CDR2 YFSETQ. This CDR3 contains 12 residues. Trimming removed 7 bases from V and 4 bases from J, with 10 bases in between. Method: immunoSEQ multiplex PCR; TCRdb's copy keeps in-frame clones and lacks some. The sample yields some 180,000 clones, of which the top ten take up around 2%. The sequencing sample was made of blood. This receptor was obtained from a woman under 40 in good health. The V and J genes are TRBV5-1 and TRBJ2-3; weak D call: TRBD2 (7 bases). CDR3 region: CASRGAADTQYF. The DNA of the CDR3 is TGCGCCAGCCGGGGGGCAGCAGATACGCAGTATTTT.